Shown below are 27 T cell receptor beta chains from a single sample sequenced in a study of CD8+ T cells in alopecia areata. RNA, once extracted, was reverse transcribed into cDNA for use as the sequencing template. Repertoires were generated with immunoSEQ multiplex PCR, while TCRdb's copy carries only in-frame clones and drops some. The sample shows roughly 120,000 clones, roughly 58% of them seen only once. The treatment was: oral pan-JAK inhibitor, 5-10 mg twice daily. Sequences were derived from CD8+ T cells sorted from blood, sampled at week 4, from a patient treated with tofacitinib. These TCRs come from a human donor with alopecia areata.

This chain connects TRBV29-1 to TRBJ2-5; D not certain. The CDR3 runs to 13 residues. V was shortened by 4 bases and J by 4 bases, with 13 bases between the two germline ends. CDR1 is SQVTM, CDR2 ANQGSEA, per germline. CDR3 residues: CSVVGYTAETQYF. The CDR3 nucleotides are TGCAGCGTTGTGGGGTATACAGCAGAGACCCAGTACTTC.

The rearrangement joins TRBV29-1 to TRBJ2-1; TRBD2 matches at 7 bases. The V gene's germline CDR1 is SQVTM and CDR2 ANQGSEA. CDR3 length equals 15 residues. V was pared by 4 bases and J by 0 bases, with 6 bases of the junction left unmatched. CDR3 residues: CSVAGGVSSYNEQFF. The CDR3 DNA follows: TGCAGCGTTGCTGGGGGGGTGAGCTCCTACAATGAGCAGTTCTTC.

The CDR3 sequence is CTIAGLAENTEAFF. CDR3 DNA: TGCACCATTGCCGGGCTAGCAGAGAACACTGAAGCTTTCTTT. The genes are TRBV29-1 and TRBJ1-1, with no clear D. This CDR3 has 14 residues. Germline V gene sequence: CDR1 SQVTM, CDR2 ANQGSEA.

V usage is TRBV6-5 and J usage is TRBJ2-1; D unresolved. The CDR3 covers 12 residues. Germline CDR1 and CDR2: MNHEY and SVGAGI. Trimming shortened V by 2 bases and J by 6 bases, and 5 bases separated the two germline ends. The CDR3 sequence: CASSYGANEQFF. CDR3 nucleotides: TGTGCCAGCAGTTACGGCGCCAATGAGCAGTTCTTC.

The V gene is TRBV27, the J gene TRBJ2-7, with a weak D call TRBD1 (6 bases). CDR1 is MNHEY, CDR2 SMNVEV, per germline (reference sequence). This CDR3 region has 13 residues. V lost 7 bases, J lost 6 bases, and 16 bases lay in between. The CDR3 nucleotides are TGTGCCAGCATGCTAACAGGGACCAGCGAGCAGTACTTC. It is translated as CASMLTGTSEQYF.

V gene TRBV4-1 combines with J gene TRBJ2-7, with no clear D. Germline values: CDR1 MGHRA, CDR2 YSYEKL. Between the trimmed V and J ends, which lost 1 base and 3 bases, there was a span of 7 bases. The length of the CDR3 is 13 residues. The CDR3: CASSQATFYEQYF. The CDR3 DNA reads TGCGCCAGCAGCCAAGCCACCTTCTACGAGCAGTACTTC.

This clone showed up just a few times. The rearrangement links TRBV29-1 to TRBJ1-1; no clear D. The CDR3 extends over 13 amino acids. The germline V gene encodes CDR1 SQVTM and CDR2 ANQGSEA. V was cut by 2 bases and J by 3 bases, with 10 bases left in between. The CDR3 here is CSVEPGWDTEAFF. The CDR3 DNA follows: TGCAGCGTTGAACCGGGTTGGGACACTGAAGCTTTCTTT.

This chain uses TRBV6-6 with TRBJ1-1, with TRBD1 matching 12 bases. The germline CDR1 and CDR2 sequences are MNHNY and SVGAGI (reference sequence). V lost 6 bases, J lost 5 bases, and 7 bases stayed unmatched. This CDR3 has 15 amino acids. The CDR3 sequence: CASSARDRGLTEAFF. The CDR3 DNA reads as TGTGCCAGCAGCGCCCGGGACAGGGGGCTTACTGAAGCTTTCTTT.

The gene calls are TRBV30 and TRBJ1-2; TRBD1 might be the D (5 bases). This CDR3 has 11 residues. Looked up from germline, CDR1 is GTSNPN and CDR2 is SVGIG (reference sequence). Trimming took off 0 bases at V and 8 bases at J, with 7 bases between the two ends. CDR3 loop: CAWSVDTGYTF. In nucleotides, the CDR3 is TGTGCCTGGAGTGTGGACACAGGCTACACCTTC.

This rearrangement joins TRBV7-9 to TRBJ1-2; TRBD1 might be the D (6 bases). The germline V gene encodes CDR1 SEHNR and CDR2 FQNEAQ (reference sequence). The CDR3 extends over 13 amino acids. The V end was cut by 5 bases, the J end by 2 bases, with 9 bases between. This CDR3 is CASSPGANYGYTF. CDR3 nucleotides: TGTGCCAGCAGCCCAGGGGCAAACTATGGCTACACCTTC.

The chain combines TRBV29-1 with TRBJ1-1; D is unresolved. The V end was cut by 1 base, the J end by 1 base, with 13 bases between. The length of the CDR3 is 15 residues. Germline CDR1 and CDR2: SQVTM and ANQGSEA. The CDR3 DNA sequence: TGCAGCGTTGAAGCAACGGACGGATGGAACACTGAAGCTTTCTTT. Amino acids: CSVEATDGWNTEAFF.

The V and J genes are TRBV7-9 and TRBJ1-2, with 8 bases aligning to TRBD1. The CDR3 contains 16 residues. With 1 base clipped from V and 3 bases from J, the junction kept 7 bases outside the gene matches. The germline V gene encodes CDR1 SEHNR and CDR2 FQNEAQ (reference sequence). This chain's CDR3 is CASSLGAGGPYYGYTF. The CDR3 DNA reads TGTGCCAGCAGCTTAGGGGCAGGGGGCCCCTACTATGGCTACACCTTC. The variable domain in full, with the rest retrieved from reference TRBV7-9 and TRBJ1-2, is DTGVSQNPRHKITKRGQNVTFRCDPISEHNRLYWYRQTLGQGPEFLTYFQNEAQLEKSRLLSDRFSAERPKGSFSTLEIQRTEQGDSAMYLCASSLGAGGPYYGYTFGSGTRLTVV.

The gene calls are TRBV19 and TRBJ2-1; the D is unclear. The CDR3 spans 14 residues. Germline CDR1 LNHDA, CDR2 SQIVND (reference sequence). V gave up 2 bases and J gave up 7 bases, with 12 bases separating them. The CDR3 loop is CASSISATGNEQFF. In nucleotides, the CDR3 is TGTGCCAGTAGTATATCGGCCACGGGTAATGAGCAGTTCTTC.

This sequence joins TRBV7-3 and TRBJ2-5; possible D gene TRBD2, 6 bases. From germline, CDR1 is SGHTA and CDR2 FQGTGA. The CDR3 totals 14 residues. Trimming took 0 bases from V and 1 from J, leaving 6 bases between them. The CDR3 is CASSLTSGQETQYF. The CDR3 DNA sequence: TGTGCCAGCAGCTTAACTAGCGGCCAAGAGACCCAGTACTTC.

The chain joins TRBV29-1 to TRBJ2-1; 8 bases align to TRBD2. Looked up from germline, CDR1 is SQVTM and CDR2 is ANQGSEA. The CDR3 sequence is 12 residues long. Trimming at V came to 7 bases and at J to 14 bases, leaving 13 bases not matched to a gene. CDR3 in amino acids: CSAVTSASIEFF. In nucleotides, the CDR3 is TGCAGCGCCGTGACTAGCGCGAGCATAGAGTTCTTC.

In the case of this clone: Different DNA sequences within this sample yield the same CDR3. The rearrangement uses TRBV29-1 and TRBJ1-1; 9 nucleotides agree with TRBD1. V shed 1 base, J shed 8 bases, and the junction held 2 bases outside the gene matches. This CDR3 has 12 residues. Germline V lookup: CDR1 SQVTM, CDR2 ANQGSEA. The CDR3 here is CSVEGDRVEAFF. CDR3 DNA sequence: TGCAGCGTTGAAGGGGACAGGGTAGAAGCTTTCTTT. Drawing the rest from reference TRBV29-1 and TRBJ1-1, the complete variable domain is SAVISQKPSRDICQRGTSLTIQCQVDSQVTMMFWYRQQPGQSLTLIATANQGSEATYESGFVIDKFPISRPNLTFSTLTVSNMSPEDSSIYLCSVEGDRVEAFFGQGTRLTVV.

This clone was recorded once. The rearrangement joins TRBV25-1 to TRBJ2-5, with D maybe TRBD1 (6 bases). The CDR3 runs to 14 residues. The V end lost 2 bases, the J end lost 5 bases, and 12 bases lay between the germline ends. The V gene's germline CDR1 is MGHDK and CDR2 SYGVNS. The CDR3 sequence is CASSEMGTGETQYF. CDR3 in DNA: TGTGCCAGCAGTGAAATGGGAACAGGGGAGACCCAGTACTTC.

The rearrangement uses TRBV29-1 and TRBJ2-1; 12 bases map to TRBD2. V was clipped by 4 bases and J by 5 bases; unmatched bases: 12. The V gene's germline CDR1 is SQVTM and CDR2 ANQGSEA. CDR3 length: 17 residues. The CDR3 region has the DNA TGCAGCGTTGCTCTTGCTAGCGGGGGGGTTTATCACAATGAGCAGTTCTTC. Translating gives CSVALASGGVYHNEQFF.

This chain joins TRBV29-1 and TRBJ2-3; no clear D. Germline CDR1 reads SQVTM; CDR2 reads ANQGSEA. CDR3 length: 12 residues. V was cut by 4 bases and J by 3 bases, with 8 bases left in between. The DNA for the CDR3 is TGCAGCGTTGCGCAGGATACAGATACGCAGTATTTT. Translation gives CSVAQDTDTQYF.

This rearrangement joins TRBV29-1 to TRBJ2-2, with D perhaps TRBD1 (6 bases). Germline V gene data show CDR1 as SQVTM and CDR2 as ANQGSEA. Trimming pared 4 bases from V and 3 bases from J, leaving 6 bases between. CDR3 length equals 12 residues. The CDR3, as DNA: TGCAGCGTTGGACAGGACACCGGGGAGCTGTTTTTT. It encodes CSVGQDTGELFF.

The gene calls are TRBV7-9 and TRBJ1-5; 8 nucleotides match TRBD1. This CDR3 comprises 16 residues. V lost 4 bases to trimming and J lost 5 bases; unmatched junction nucleotides: 10. CDR1 and CDR2 from the germline V gene are SEHNR and FQNEAQ (reference sequence). The CDR3 nucleotides read TGTGCCAGCAGCTCAAACGTGGCAGGGGGCGATCAGCCCCAGCATTTT. Encoded protein: CASSSNVAGGDQPQHF.

This clone has only one observation. The gene calls are TRBV4-1 and TRBJ1-2; 7 bases line up with TRBD1. J was trimmed by 2 bases and V by 1 base; bases with no gene match: 7. The CDR3 is 16 amino acids. Germline CDR1 is MGHRA and CDR2 is YSYEKL. CDR3 sequence: CASSQVGTELNYGYTF. In nucleotides, the CDR3 is TGCGCCAGCAGCCAAGTGGGGACAGAACTAAACTATGGCTACACCTTC.

The table lists this clone with a few counts. The CDR3 DNA reads TGTGCCAGCAGCCAGACCGGGACTAGCGGGGGGCCAATCTCCTACGAGCAGTACTTC. Protein product: CASSQTGTSGGPISYEQYF. The chain uses TRBV13 and TRBJ2-7; 15 bases match TRBD2. CDR3 length: 19 amino acids. The V gene end was trimmed by 5 bases and the J gene end by 0 bases; junction bases not matched to a gene: 11. CDR1 and CDR2 from the germline V gene are PRHDT and FYEKMQ (reference sequence).

The chain carries TRBV4-1 and TRBJ2-6; D might be TRBD1 (5 bases). Deletions cut 4 bases from V and 0 bases from J, with 10 bases between. The CDR3 extends over 16 amino acids. CDR1 is MGHRA and CDR2 is YSYEKL in the germline V gene. The CDR3 is CASSPDRYSGANVLTF. CDR3 coding DNA: TGCGCCAGCAGCCCAGACAGATACTCTGGGGCCAACGTCCTGACTTTC.

The genes are TRBV2 and TRBJ2-1; the D call may be TRBD1 or TRBD2 (5 bases each). V shed 7 bases and J shed 4 bases, with 14 bases lying between them. The V gene's germline CDR1 is SNHLY and CDR2 FYNNEI. The CDR3 is 14 residues long. CDR3: CASTPRGRYNEQFF. The DNA of the CDR3 is TGTGCCAGCACCCCACGGGGCAGGTACAATGAGCAGTTCTTC.

The chain has TRBV5-6 and TRBJ1-5; the D is unclear. CDR3 length: 14 residues. Germline-derived CDR1 and CDR2 are SGHDT and YYEEEE. V lost 2 bases to trimming and J lost 4 bases, with 10 bases between them. In nucleotides, the CDR3 is TGTGCCAGCAGCTTAGGCAGACCGAATCAGCCCCAGCATTTT. Encoded protein: CASSLGRPNQPQHF.

The rearrangement uses TRBV7-6 and TRBJ1-1; possibly TRBD1 for D (5 bases). V lost 5 bases and J 3 bases, leaving 13 bases between the germline ends. CDR1 and CDR2 (germline): SGHVS, FNYEAQ. CDR3 length: 14 residues. CDR3 DNA sequence: TGTGCCAGCAGCCCACGACAGAGCCACACTGAAGCTTTCTTT. The encoded protein is CASSPRQSHTEAFF. Variable domain in full (rest from reference TRBV7-6 and TRBJ1-1): GAGVSQSPRYKVTKRGQDVALRCDPISGHVSLYWYRQALGQGPEFLTYFNYEAQQDKSGLPNDRFSAERPEGSISTLTIQRTEQRDSAMYRCASSPRQSHTEAFFGQGTRLTVV.